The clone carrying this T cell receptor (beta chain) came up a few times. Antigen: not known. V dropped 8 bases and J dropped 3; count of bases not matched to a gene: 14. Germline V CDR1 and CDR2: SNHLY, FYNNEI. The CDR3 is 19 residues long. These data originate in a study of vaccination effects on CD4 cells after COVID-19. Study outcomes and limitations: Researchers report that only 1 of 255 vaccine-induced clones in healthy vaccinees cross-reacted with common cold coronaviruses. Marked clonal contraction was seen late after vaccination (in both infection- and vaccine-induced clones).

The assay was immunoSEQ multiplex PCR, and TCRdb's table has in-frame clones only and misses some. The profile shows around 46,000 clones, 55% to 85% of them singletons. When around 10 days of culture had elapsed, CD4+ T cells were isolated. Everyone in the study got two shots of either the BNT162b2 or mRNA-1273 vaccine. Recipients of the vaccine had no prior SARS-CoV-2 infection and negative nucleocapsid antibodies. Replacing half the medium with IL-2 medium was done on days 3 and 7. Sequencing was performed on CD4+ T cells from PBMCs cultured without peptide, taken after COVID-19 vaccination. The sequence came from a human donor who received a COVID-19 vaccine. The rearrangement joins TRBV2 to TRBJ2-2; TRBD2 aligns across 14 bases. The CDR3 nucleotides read TGTGCCAGCGGTATCTCTGGACTAGCGGGGGGCTCCTACACCGGGGAGCTGTTTTTT. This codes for CASGISGLAGGSYTGELFF.